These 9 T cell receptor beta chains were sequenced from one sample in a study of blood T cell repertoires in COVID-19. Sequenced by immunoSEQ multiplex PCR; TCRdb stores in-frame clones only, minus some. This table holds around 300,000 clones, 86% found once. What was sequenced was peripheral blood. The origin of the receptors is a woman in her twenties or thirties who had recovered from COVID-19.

This CDR3 reads CASSLSASGGSETQYF. The CDR3 DNA reads TGTGCCAGCAGCTTAAGTGCTAGCGGGGGGTCCGAGACCCAGTACTTC. The chain employs TRBV11-2 and TRBJ2-5, with TRBD2 matching over 11 bases. This CDR3 is built from 16 residues. Germline values: CDR1 SGHAT, CDR2 FQNNGV. J gave up 5 bases and V 2 bases, and 7 bases lay outside the gene matches.

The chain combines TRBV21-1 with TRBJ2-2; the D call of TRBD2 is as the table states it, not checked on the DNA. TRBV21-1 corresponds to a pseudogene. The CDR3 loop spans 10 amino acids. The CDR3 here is CASVLGELFF. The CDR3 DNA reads TGTGCCAGCGTACTAGGGGAGCTGTTTTTT.

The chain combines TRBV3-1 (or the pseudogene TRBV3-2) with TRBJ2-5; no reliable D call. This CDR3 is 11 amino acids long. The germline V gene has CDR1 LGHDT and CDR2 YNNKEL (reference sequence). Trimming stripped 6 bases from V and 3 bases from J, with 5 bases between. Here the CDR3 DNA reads TGTGCCAGCAGACAGAAAGAGACCCAGTACTTC. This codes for CASRQKETQYF.

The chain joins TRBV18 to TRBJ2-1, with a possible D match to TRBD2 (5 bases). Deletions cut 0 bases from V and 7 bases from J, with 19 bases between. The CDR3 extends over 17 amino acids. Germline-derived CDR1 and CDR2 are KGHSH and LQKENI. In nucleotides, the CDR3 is TGTGCCAGCTCACCACCGGCGGGTAGCGCGACTTGGAATGAGCAGTTCTTC. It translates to CASSPPAGSATWNEQFF.

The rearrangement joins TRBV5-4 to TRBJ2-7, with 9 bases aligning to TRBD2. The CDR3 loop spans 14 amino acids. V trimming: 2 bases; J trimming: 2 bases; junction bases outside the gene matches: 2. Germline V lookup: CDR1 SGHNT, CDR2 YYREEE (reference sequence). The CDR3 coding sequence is TGTGCCAGCAGCTTACGACTAGCGGCCTACGAGCAGTACTTC. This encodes CASSLRLAAYEQYF.

The CDR3 loop is CASSWTSGPYEQYF. The CDR3 DNA follows: TGCGCCAGCAGCTGGACTAGCGGGCCCTACGAGCAGTACTTC. The V call is TRBV5-1, the J call TRBJ2-7, with TRBD2 matching 11 bases. Germline V gene sequence: CDR1 SGHRS, CDR2 YFSETQ. Losses at the gene ends were 3 bases for V and 2 bases for J; bases not matched to a gene: 1. The CDR3 sequence is 14 residues long.

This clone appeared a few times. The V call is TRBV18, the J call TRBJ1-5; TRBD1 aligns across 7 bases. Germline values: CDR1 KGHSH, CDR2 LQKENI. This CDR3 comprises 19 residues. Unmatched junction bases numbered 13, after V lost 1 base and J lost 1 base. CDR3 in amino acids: CASSPLPAWQGDSNQPQHF. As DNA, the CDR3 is TGTGCCAGCTCACCACTTCCAGCGTGGCAGGGGGACAGCAATCAGCCCCAGCATTTT.

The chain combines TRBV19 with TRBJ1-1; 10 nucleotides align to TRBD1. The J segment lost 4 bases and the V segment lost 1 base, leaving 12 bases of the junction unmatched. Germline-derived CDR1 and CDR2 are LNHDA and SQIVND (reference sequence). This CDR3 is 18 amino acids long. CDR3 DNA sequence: TGTGCCAGTAGTATAGTACCAAGGACAGGGGGAAGGGGCACTGAAGCTTTCTTT. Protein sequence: CASSIVPRTGGRGTEAFF.

This CDR3 is CASSLALTGGGNTIYF. Written as DNA, the CDR3 is TGTGCCAGCAGCTTAGCATTGACAGGGGGAGGAAACACCATATATTTT. V is TRBV7-2 and J is TRBJ1-3, with 9 bases matching TRBD1. The germline V gene has CDR1 SGHTA and CDR2 FQGNSA. The junction had 4 bases not matched to a gene; V was cut back by 0 bases and J by 4 bases. CDR3 length equals 16 residues.